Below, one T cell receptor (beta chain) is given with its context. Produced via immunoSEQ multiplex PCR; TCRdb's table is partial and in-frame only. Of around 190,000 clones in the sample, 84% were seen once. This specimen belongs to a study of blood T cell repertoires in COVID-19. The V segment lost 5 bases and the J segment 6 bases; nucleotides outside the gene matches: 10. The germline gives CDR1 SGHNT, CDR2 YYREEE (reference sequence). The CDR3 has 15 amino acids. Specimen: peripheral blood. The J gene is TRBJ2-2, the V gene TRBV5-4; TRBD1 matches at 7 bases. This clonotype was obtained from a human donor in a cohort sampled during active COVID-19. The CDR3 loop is CASRRTGYASGELFF. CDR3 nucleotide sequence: TGTGCCAGCAGACGGACAGGTTATGCATCCGGGGAGCTGTTTTTT.